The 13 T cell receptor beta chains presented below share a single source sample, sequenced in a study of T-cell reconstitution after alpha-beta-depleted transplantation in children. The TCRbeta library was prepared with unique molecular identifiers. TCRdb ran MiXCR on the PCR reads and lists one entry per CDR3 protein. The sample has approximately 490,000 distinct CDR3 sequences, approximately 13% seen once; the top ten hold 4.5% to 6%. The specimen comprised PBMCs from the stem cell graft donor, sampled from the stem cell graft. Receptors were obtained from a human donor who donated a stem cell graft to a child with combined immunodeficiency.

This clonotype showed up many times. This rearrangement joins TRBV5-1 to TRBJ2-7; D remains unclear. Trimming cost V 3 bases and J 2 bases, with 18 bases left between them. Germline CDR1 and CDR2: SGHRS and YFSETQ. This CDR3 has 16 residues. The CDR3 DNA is TGCGCCAGCAGCTGGGCCAACAGCTATCTAGCCTACGAGCAGTACTTC. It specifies CASSWANSYLAYEQYF.

The CDR3 coding sequence is TGTGCCAGCAGCTTATTTGGACTAGCGGTCAATGAGCAGTTCTTC. It specifies CASSLFGLAVNEQFF. V is TRBV7-2 and J is TRBJ2-1, with 10 bases identical to TRBD2. With 2 bases clipped from V and 6 bases from J, the junction kept 4 bases outside the gene matches. The CDR3 runs 15 residues. The germline CDR1 and CDR2 sequences are SGHTA and FQGNSA.

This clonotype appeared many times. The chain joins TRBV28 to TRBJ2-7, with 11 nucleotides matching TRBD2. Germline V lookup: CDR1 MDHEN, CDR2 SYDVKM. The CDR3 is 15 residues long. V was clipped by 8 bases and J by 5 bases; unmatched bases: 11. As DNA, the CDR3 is TGTGCCAGCTCAACCCTTAGCGGGGGGGTCCACGAGCAGTACTTC. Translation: CASSTLSGGVHEQYF.

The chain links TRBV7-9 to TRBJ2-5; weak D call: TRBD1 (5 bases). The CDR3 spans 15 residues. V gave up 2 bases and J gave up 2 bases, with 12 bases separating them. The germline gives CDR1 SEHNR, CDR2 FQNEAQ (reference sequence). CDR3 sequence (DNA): TGTGCCAGCAGCTTACGACAGCCGTTACAAGAGACCCAGTACTTC. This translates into CASSLRQPLQETQYF.

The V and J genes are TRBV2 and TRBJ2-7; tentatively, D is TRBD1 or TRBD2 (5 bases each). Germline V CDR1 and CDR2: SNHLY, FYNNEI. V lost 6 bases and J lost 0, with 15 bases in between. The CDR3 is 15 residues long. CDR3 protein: CASRLQGVGSYEQYF. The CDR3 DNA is TGTGCCAGCAGACTGCAGGGAGTCGGCTCCTACGAGCAGTACTTC.

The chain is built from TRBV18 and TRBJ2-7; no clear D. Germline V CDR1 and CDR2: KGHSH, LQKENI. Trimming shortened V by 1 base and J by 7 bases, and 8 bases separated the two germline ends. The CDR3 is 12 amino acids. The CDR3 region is CASSPQMREQYF. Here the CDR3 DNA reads TGTGCCAGCTCACCACAAATGAGGGAGCAGTACTTC.

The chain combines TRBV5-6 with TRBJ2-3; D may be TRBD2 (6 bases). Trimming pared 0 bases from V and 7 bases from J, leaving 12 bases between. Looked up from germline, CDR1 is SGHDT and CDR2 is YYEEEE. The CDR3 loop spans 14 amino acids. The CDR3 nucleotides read TGTGCCAGCAGCTTGGGACTAGAACAGAATACGCAGTATTTT. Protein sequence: CASSLGLEQNTQYF.

The CDR3 loop is CASGRGRQYEQYF. Written as DNA, the CDR3 is TGTGCCAGCGGCCGCGGCAGACAGTACGAGCAGTACTTC. The genes are TRBV4-2 and TRBJ2-7, with D possibly matching TRBD1 (5 bases). Germline CDR1 reads LGHNA; CDR2 reads YNFKEQ. The CDR3 is made up of 13 amino acids. V gave up 8 bases and J gave up 4 bases, with 15 bases separating them.

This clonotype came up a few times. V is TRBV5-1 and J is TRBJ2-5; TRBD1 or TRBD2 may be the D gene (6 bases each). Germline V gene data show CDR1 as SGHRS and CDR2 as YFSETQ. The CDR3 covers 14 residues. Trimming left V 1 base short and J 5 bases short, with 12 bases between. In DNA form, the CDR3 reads TGCGCCAGCAGCTTGACGGGGGCGCGGGAGACCCAGTACTTC. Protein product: CASSLTGARETQYF.

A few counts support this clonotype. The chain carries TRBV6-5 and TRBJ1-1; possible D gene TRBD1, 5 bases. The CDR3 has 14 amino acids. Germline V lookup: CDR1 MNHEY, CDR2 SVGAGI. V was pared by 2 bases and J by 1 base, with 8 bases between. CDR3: CASSYRRGNTEAFF. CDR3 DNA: TGTGCCAGCAGTTACCGTAGGGGGAACACTGAAGCTTTCTTT.

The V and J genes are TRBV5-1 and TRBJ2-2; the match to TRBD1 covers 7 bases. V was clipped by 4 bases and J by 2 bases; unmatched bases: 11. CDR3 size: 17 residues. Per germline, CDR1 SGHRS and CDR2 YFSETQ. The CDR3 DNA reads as TGCGCCAGCAGCCCCGTCCCCGGGACAGCTAACACCGGGGAGCTGTTTTTT. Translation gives CASSPVPGTANTGELFF.

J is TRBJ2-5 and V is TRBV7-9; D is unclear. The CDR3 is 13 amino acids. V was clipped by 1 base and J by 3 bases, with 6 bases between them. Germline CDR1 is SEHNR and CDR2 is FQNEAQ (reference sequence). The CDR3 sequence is CASSLGVEETQYF. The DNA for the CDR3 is TGTGCCAGCAGCTTAGGGGTCGAAGAGACCCAGTACTTC.

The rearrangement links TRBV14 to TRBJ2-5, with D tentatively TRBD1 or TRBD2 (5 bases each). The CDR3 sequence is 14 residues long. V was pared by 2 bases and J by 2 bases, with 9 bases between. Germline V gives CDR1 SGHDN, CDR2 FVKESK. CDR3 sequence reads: CASSQWDGQETQYF. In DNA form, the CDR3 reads TGTGCCAGCAGCCAATGGGACGGGCAAGAGACCCAGTACTTC.